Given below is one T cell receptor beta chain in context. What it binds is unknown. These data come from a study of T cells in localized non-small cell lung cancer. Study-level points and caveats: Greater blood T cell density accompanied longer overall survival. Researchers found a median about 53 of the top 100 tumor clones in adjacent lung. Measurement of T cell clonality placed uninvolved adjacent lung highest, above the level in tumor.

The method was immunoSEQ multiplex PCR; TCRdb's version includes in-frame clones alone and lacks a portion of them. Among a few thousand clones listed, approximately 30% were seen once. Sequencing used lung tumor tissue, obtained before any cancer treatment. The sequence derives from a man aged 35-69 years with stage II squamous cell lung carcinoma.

The CDR3 DNA follows: TGTGCCAGTAGTATCCTAGCGGGAGGGAGGAACGAGCAGTACTTC. It codes for CASSILAGGRNEQYF. This chain links TRBV19 with TRBJ2-7, with 12 bases that match TRBD2. CDR1 is LNHDA and CDR2 is SQIVND in the germline V gene (reference sequence). The CDR3 has 15 amino acids. The J segment lost 5 bases and the V segment lost 3 bases, leaving 5 bases of the junction unmatched.